The rows below give T cell receptor beta chains drawn from one sample of a study of T cell responses to AZD1222 COVID-19 vaccine. TCRdb keeps only in-frame clones here, not all; method: immunoSEQ multiplex PCR. The data contain over 100,000 clones, about nine tenths of them singletons. The sequencing used peripheral blood, collected on day 0 of AZD1222 vaccination. These receptors originate from an adult in good health. The CDR3 runs from the conserved cysteine through the conserved F or W. The D gene is left open where the match is weak. Clone size is not always given. Where it is, it says once, few, many or a class for expanded clones.

size	D	J	V	CDR3	DNA
NA	TRBD2	TRBJ2-7	TRBV7-2	CASSFLGRDEQYF	TGTGCCAGCAGCTTTTTGGGGAGGGACGAGCAGTACTTC
NA	NA	TRBJ2-7	TRBV6-5	CASRPVPNLGAEQYF	TGTGCCAGCAGGCCCGTTCCCAACCTAGGGGCCGAGCAGTACTTC
NA	TRBD1	TRBJ2-5	TRBV19	CASSKGTGAETQYF	TGTGCCAGTAGTAAGGGGACAGGGGCAGAGACCCAGTACTTC
NA	NA	TRBJ1-2	TRBV14	CASSHFNTVYGYTF	TGTGCCAGCAGCCACTTTAACACCGTCTATGGCTACACCTTC
once	NA	TRBJ2-2	TRBV19	CASSIGLGQTTPNTGELFF	TGTGCCAGTAGTATAGGACTAGGACAAACCACCCCGAACACCGGGGAGCTGTTTTTT
NA	NA	TRBJ2-2	TRBV19	CASTPGQLSGELFF	TGTGCCAGTACCCCGGGACAACTGTCCGGGGAGCTGTTTTTT
few	NA	TRBJ2-7	TRBV7-2	CASSTDYRGGSYEQYF	TGTGCCAGCAGCACCGATTACAGGGGAGGAAGCTACGAGCAGTACTTC
NA	TRBD1	TRBJ2-7	TRBV5-1	CASSFTGDEQYF	TGCGCCAGCAGCTTCACAGGGGACGAGCAGTACTTC
NA	TRBD1	TRBJ1-5	TRBV5-1	CASSYDRAPQHF	TGCGCCAGCAGCTACGACAGGGCTCCCCAGCATTTT
NA	NA	TRBJ1-6	TRBV4-3	CASSQDMYGGSYNSPLHF	TGCGCCAGCAGCCAAGATATGTATGGGGGTTCCTATAATTCACCCCTCCACTTT
NA	TRBD1	TRBJ1-4	TRBV7-9	CASSLSRNPDRGNEKLFF	TGTGCCAGCAGCTTATCACGTAATCCGGACAGGGGTAATGAAAAACTGTTTTTT
NA	NA	TRBJ2-2	TRBV3-1/TRBV3-2	CASSQDFSPPELFF	TGTGCCAGCAGCCAAGATTTCTCCCCCCCCGAGCTGTTTTTT
NA	TRBD1	TRBJ2-2	TRBV30	CAWRQGVTGELFF	TGTGCCTGGAGACAGGGGGTTACCGGGGAGCTGTTTTTT
NA	TRBD1	TRBJ1-5	TRBV11-3	CASSLYDGGTGVSNQPQHF	TGTGCCAGCAGCTTGTATGACGGCGGGACAGGGGTTAGCAATCAGCCCCAGCATTTT
NA	TRBD1	TRBJ2-7	TRBV12-3/TRBV12-4	CASSLATGLEQYF	TGTGCCAGCAGTTTAGCGACAGGGCTGGAGCAGTACTTC
NA	NA	TRBJ2-7	TRBV27	CASSPGRHEQYF	TGTGCCAGCAGTCCGGGGAGGCACGAGCAGTACTTC
once	NA	TRBJ1-4	TRBV5-1	CASSLAVRTNEKLFF	TGCGCCAGCAGCTTGGCCGTCAGAACTAATGAAAAACTGTTTTTT
few	NA	TRBJ2-2	TRBV5-5	CASSLSDSNTGELFF	TGTGCCAGCAGCTTGTCTGACAGCAACACCGGGGAGCTGTTTTTT
NA	NA	TRBJ1-1	TRBV6-5	CASSLTGGFTEAFF	TGTGCCAGCTCCCTAACGGGGGGGTTCACTGAAGCTTTCTTT
NA	TRBD1	TRBJ1-2	TRBV12-3/TRBV12-4	CASSFSRGNGYTF	TGTGCCAGCAGTTTCTCCAGGGGGAATGGCTACACCTTC
NA	NA	TRBJ2-7	TRBV3-1/TRBV3-2	CASSQRREKQYF	TGTGCCAGCAGCCAAAGGAGAGAGAAGCAGTACTTC
NA	NA	TRBJ1-5	TRBV2	CASSQGRNQPQHF	TGTGCCAGCAGTCAAGGCCGCAATCAGCCCCAGCATTTT
NA	NA	TRBJ1-2	TRBV7-9	CASSPQRGYTF	TGTGCCAGCAGCCCACAACGTGGCTACACCTTC
NA	TRBD1	TRBJ1-5	TRBV19	CASSPIGTGPQPQHF	TGTGCCAGTAGCCCTATTGGGACAGGGCCACAGCCCCAGCATTTT
NA	NA	TRBJ1-1	TRBV6-5	CASSYLAGGTEAFF	TGTGCCAGCAGTTACTTAGCCGGGGGCACTGAAGCTTTCTTT
NA	NA	TRBJ1-3	TRBV5-5	CASSFGRISSGNTIYF	TGTGCCAGCAGCTTCGGACGGATCTCCTCTGGAAACACCATATATTTT
NA	NA	TRBJ2-1	TRBV11-1	CASSLAVTVVAGEQFF	TGTGCCAGCAGCTTAGCCGTGACAGTAGTAGCTGGTGAGCAGTTCTTC
NA	TRBD1	TRBJ2-7	TRBV5-1	CASSSPHAGTGFAEQYF	TGCGCCAGCAGCTCGCCTCATGCCGGGACAGGTTTCGCCGAGCAGTACTTC
NA	TRBD2	TRBJ2-1	TRBV2	CASTWGTSGVGVNEQFF	TGTGCCAGCACCTGGGGGACTAGCGGCGTCGGGGTCAATGAGCAGTTCTTC
NA	NA	TRBJ1-1	TRBV12-3/TRBV12-4	CASSPTGYTEAFF	TGTGCCAGCAGCCCTACGGGGTACACTGAAGCTTTCTTT
once	NA	TRBJ2-5	TRBV12-3/TRBV12-4	CASSSQGTETQYF	TGTGCCAGCAGTAGTCAAGGGACGGAGACCCAGTACTTC
NA	TRBD2	TRBJ2-3	TRBV3-1/TRBV3-2	CASSHTSGTDTQYF	TGTGCCAGCAGCCACACTAGCGGTACAGATACGCAGTATTTT
few	TRBD1	TRBJ1-1	TRBV29-1	CSVKPGRTGQMNTEAFF	TGCAGCGTCAAGCCGGGTAGGACAGGGCAAATGAACACTGAAGCTTTCTTT
NA	NA	TRBJ1-3	TRBV3-1/TRBV3-2	CASSRRGNTIYF	TGTGCCAGCAGCCGCAGGGGAAACACCATATATTTT
NA	NA	TRBJ2-2	TRBV4-3	CASSQDLTNTGELFF	TGCGCCAGCAGCCAAGATCTAACGAACACCGGGGAGCTGTTTTTT
few	NA	TRBJ1-1	TRBV7-2	CASSLRALSEAFF	TGTGCCAGCAGCTTACGGGCCTTAAGTGAAGCTTTCTTT
NA	NA	TRBJ2-3	TRBV6-2/TRBV6-3	CASSYQTTDTQYF	TGTGCCAGCAGTTACCAGACCACAGATACGCAGTATTTT
NA	NA	TRBJ1-3	TRBV10-3	CAISESRSAIYF	TGTGCCATCAGTGAGTCCAGGTCCGCCATATATTTT
NA	TRBD1	TRBJ1-1	TRBV7-9	CASSLQGPTEAFF	TGTGCCAGCAGCCTACAGGGGCCCACTGAAGCTTTCTTT
NA	TRBD1	TRBJ1-2	TRBV29-1	CSVWTGGSYGYTF	TGCAGCGTTTGGACAGGGGGCTCCTATGGCTACACCTTC
NA	TRBD1	TRBJ1-4	TRBV5-1	CASSRGQGSEKLFF	TGCGCCAGCAGCAGGGGACAGGGGAGTGAAAAACTGTTTTTT
NA	NA	TRBJ1-1	TRBV5-1	CASSLLWQGLNTEAFF	TGCGCCAGCAGCTTGTTGTGGCAGGGGCTCAACACTGAAGCTTTCTTT
NA	NA	TRBJ2-2	TRBV3-1/TRBV3-2	CASSLNTGELFF	TGTGCCAGCAGCCTGAACACCGGGGAGCTGTTTTTT
once	NA	TRBJ2-7	TRBV4-1	CASSQDSRTSSYEQYF	TGCGCCAGCAGCCAAGATAGTCGGACCAGCTCCTACGAGCAGTACTTC
NA	NA	TRBJ1-2	TRBV29-1	CSVEPAEGINYGYTF	TGCAGCGTTGAACCGGCAGAGGGGATTAACTATGGCTACACCTTC
NA	NA	TRBJ1-1	TRBV6-5	CASSYSRTSPYKAFF	TGTGCCAGCAGTTACTCAAGGACAAGCCCTTATAAAGCTTTCTTT
NA	NA	TRBJ1-1	TRBV7-8	CASSLASDTEAFF	TGTGCCAGCAGCTTAGCTAGTGACACTGAAGCTTTCTTT
NA	NA	TRBJ1-1	TRBV29-1	CSVGKNTEAFF	TGCAGCGTCGGAAAAAACACTGAAGCTTTCTTT
NA	NA	TRBJ1-1	TRBV6-2/TRBV6-3	CASSYSQDSLNTEAFF	TGTGCCAGCAGTTACAGCCAGGATTCGTTGAACACTGAAGCTTTCTTT
NA	TRBD2	TRBJ2-1	TRBV6-4	CASSDHGTSGARSYNEQFF	TGTGCCAGCAGTGACCATGGGACTAGCGGGGCCCGCTCCTACAATGAGCAGTTCTTC
NA	TRBD1	TRBJ1-2	TRBV25-1	CASRRQGDGYTF	TGTGCCAGCCGAAGACAGGGTGATGGCTACACCTTC
once	NA	TRBJ1-1	TRBV5-4	CASSPGYRANTEAFF	TGTGCCAGCAGCCCGGGGTACAGAGCTAACACTGAAGCTTTCTTT
once	TRBD1	TRBJ1-5	TRBV27	CASSRQGDFQPQHF	TGTGCCAGCAGCCGACAGGGAGATTTTCAGCCCCAGCATTTT
NA	TRBD1	TRBJ1-6	TRBV5-1	CASSSGVTGGNSPLHF	TGCGCCAGCAGCTCTGGAGTGACAGGGGGTAATTCACCCCTCCACTTT
NA	NA	TRBJ1-6	TRBV4-1	CASSQGNLRVNSPLHF	TGCGCCAGCAGCCAAGGAAATCTCAGGGTTAATTCACCCCTCCACTTT
NA	TRBD2	TRBJ2-5	TRBV27	CASSLITRGDHRETQYF	TGTGCCAGCAGTTTAATAACTCGGGGGGACCACCGGGAGACCCAGTACTTC
NA	TRBD1	TRBJ1-2	TRBV6-2/TRBV6-3	CASSPRPGQGVYGYTF	TGTGCCAGCAGTCCCAGACCGGGACAGGGGGTTTATGGCTACACCTTC